Below, 26 T cell receptor beta chains from the same sample are listed, as sequenced in a study of graft-versus-host responses after intestinal transplantation. These receptors have no identified antigens. Profiled with immunoSEQ multiplex PCR; TCRdb holds only in-frame clones, not every one. The sample carries over 85,000 clones, roughly 91% recorded once. The sample here was unstimulated CD4+ T cells sorted from spleen or lymph node cells, taken before transplant. The receptors were gathered from a human donor who was the organ donor for an intestinal transplant.

The genes are TRBV5-1 and TRBJ1-4; D is uncertain. The V end lost 2 bases, the J end lost 0 bases, and 5 bases lay between the germline ends. The CDR3 sequence is 14 residues long. CDR1 SGHRS and CDR2 YFSETQ come from the germline V gene. The CDR3 DNA follows: TGCGCCAGCAGCTTTGCGACAACTAATGAAAAACTGTTTTTT. Translation gives CASSFATTNEKLFF.

Only one count was recorded for this clone. This chain joins TRBV5-5 and TRBJ2-7, with D perhaps TRBD1 (7 bases). Per the germline V gene, CDR1 is SGHKS and CDR2 is YYEKEE (reference sequence). This CDR3 is built from 14 residues. V was trimmed by 3 bases and J by 5 bases, leaving 15 bases between them. Here the CDR3 reads CASSSRGERNEQYF. The CDR3 DNA reads as TGTGCCAGCAGCTCCAGGGGGGAGAGGAACGAGCAGTACTTC.

The chain carries TRBV27 and TRBJ1-5, with a weak D call TRBD1 (5 bases). With 10 bases removed from V and 9 bases from J, the gap between germline ends came to 13 bases. The CDR3 is made up of 11 amino acids. Germline V gene data show CDR1 as MNHEY and CDR2 as SMNVEV (reference sequence). CDR3 bases: TGTGCCATCCCTCTCAGGGCGCCCCAGCATTTT. Its protein is CAIPLRAPQHF.

This clone was observed a handful of times. The rearrangement links TRBV19 to TRBJ2-2; D not certain. CDR3 length: 14 amino acids. Trimming cost V 4 bases and J 5 bases, with 11 bases left between them. In germline, CDR1 is LNHDA, CDR2 SQIVND (reference sequence). CDR3 coding DNA: TGTGCCAGTAGTACAATGCTAGGTACCGGGGAGCTGTTTTTT. Amino acids: CASSTMLGTGELFF.

The V gene is TRBV29-1, the J gene TRBJ2-7, with a possible D match to TRBD1 (5 bases). CDR3 length: 15 amino acids. Germline loops: CDR1 SQVTM, CDR2 ANQGSEA. V was pared by 2 bases and J by 0 bases, with 14 bases between. DNA for the CDR3: TGCAGCGTTGAACTACTCGACAGCCCCTCCTACGAGCAGTACTTC. This sequence encodes CSVELLDSPSYEQYF.

The chain joins TRBV18 to TRBJ2-3; 14 nucleotides align to TRBD2. The V and J ends lost 3 bases and 6 bases, in that order; junction bases with no gene match: 8. The CDR3 runs to 17 residues. CDR1 is KGHSH and CDR2 is LQKENI in the germline V gene. The DNA of the CDR3 is TGTGCCAGCTCACCGCGACTAGCGGGGGGGCCAGGGGATACGCAGTATTTT. Translated: CASSPRLAGGPGDTQYF.

This chain joins TRBV9 and TRBJ1-6, with 8 bases matching TRBD1. In germline, CDR1 is SGDLS, CDR2 YYNGEE. The CDR3 totals 15 residues. The V gene end was trimmed by 0 bases and the J gene end by 7 bases; junction bases not matched to a gene: 3. CDR3 nucleotide sequence: TGTGCCAGCAGCGTAGGGACAGGGTGGAATTCACCCCTCCACTTT. Translated: CASSVGTGWNSPLHF.

The V call is TRBV4-2, the J call TRBJ2-1; 10 nucleotides match TRBD1. This CDR3 contains 17 residues. CDR1 is LGHNA, CDR2 YNFKEQ, per germline. Germline trimming cut 2 bases from V and 4 bases from J; bases unmatched to any gene: 8. Written as DNA, the CDR3 is TGTGCCAGCAGCCAATTTATAGCGGGACAGGGGTACAATGAGCAGTTCTTC. This sequence encodes CASSQFIAGQGYNEQFF.

J is TRBJ2-2 and V is TRBV4-3; tentative D call: TRBD1 (6 bases). The CDR3 spans 15 residues. V was cut by 2 bases and J by 7 bases, with 14 bases left in between. Germline V gene data show CDR1 as LGHNA and CDR2 as YSLEER. Here the CDR3 reads CASSQFERGSGELFF. The CDR3 region has the DNA TGCGCCAGCAGCCAATTCGAAAGGGGGAGCGGGGAGCTGTTTTTT.

The rearrangement links TRBV7-3 to TRBJ2-3, with D tentatively TRBD2 (6 bases). V lost 1 base to trimming and J lost 3 bases, with 11 bases between them. Germline values: CDR1 SGHTA, CDR2 FQGTGA. This CDR3 region has 15 residues. The CDR3, as DNA: TGTGCCAGCAGCTTAAGTCTAGCGAGAACAGATACGCAGTATTTT. Translated, it gives CASSLSLARTDTQYF.

This chain uses TRBV30 with TRBJ1-5; tentative D call: TRBD1 (5 bases). Germline lookup yields CDR1 GTSNPN and CDR2 SVGIG (reference sequence). There are 15 residues in the CDR3. Trimming removed 4 bases from V and 1 base from J, with 14 bases in between. The CDR3 DNA sequence: TGTGCCTGGACCCGACAGTCAGGGAGCAATCAGCCCCAGCATTTT. This gives the protein CAWTRQSGSNQPQHF.

The rearrangement uses TRBV29-1 and TRBJ2-7, with a tentative D call TRBD1 (6 bases). Trimming stripped 7 bases from V and 0 bases from J, with 13 bases between. Germline V gene lookup returns CDR1 SQVTM and CDR2 ANQGSEA. The CDR3 runs 13 residues. The CDR3 DNA is TGCAGCGCTGCAAGGGACATCTCCTACGAGCAGTACTTC. Translating it yields CSAARDISYEQYF.

The rearrangement uses TRBV7-9 and TRBJ1-1, with TRBD1 identical over 8 bases. CDR3 length: 16 residues. CDR1 and CDR2 from the germline V gene are SEHNR and FQNEAQ (reference sequence). V shed 5 bases and J 0 bases; nucleotides not matched to a gene: 8. CDR3 DNA sequence: TGTGCCAGCAGCCCTAGGACAGGGAAGGTGAACACTGAAGCTTTCTTT. Its translation is CASSPRTGKVNTEAFF.

The CDR3 DNA reads TGTGCCAGCAGCTTATTCAGGAACACTGAAGCTTTCTTT. Protein product: CASSLFRNTEAFF. The V and J genes are TRBV11-2 and TRBJ1-1; D unclear. The CDR3 loop spans 13 amino acids. Trimming stripped 2 bases from V and 1 base from J, with 5 bases between. Germline V gene data show CDR1 as SGHAT and CDR2 as FQNNGV.

This chain joins TRBV6-5 and TRBJ2-7; possibly TRBD1 for D (5 bases). Germline-derived CDR1 and CDR2 are MNHEY and SVGAGI. This CDR3 region has 14 residues. Deletions cut 1 base from V and 6 bases from J, with 13 bases between. The DNA for the CDR3 is TGTGCCAGCAGTTACTATACAGGTTTGGGCGAGCAGTACTTC. It translates to CASSYYTGLGEQYF.

The chain uses TRBV19 and TRBJ1-5; D ambiguous. Germline CDR1 and CDR2: LNHDA and SQIVND (reference sequence). V was shortened by 3 bases and J by 5 bases, with 17 bases between the two germline ends. This CDR3 spans 16 amino acids. CDR3 in amino acids: CASSIRGTRSDQPQHF. As DNA, the CDR3 is TGTGCCAGTAGTATTCGGGGTACAAGATCTGATCAGCCCCAGCATTTT.

The rearrangement joins TRBV16 to TRBJ1-6; TRBD1 matches 7 bases. The CDR3 is made up of 15 amino acids. The germline V gene has CDR1 KGHSY and CDR2 FQNENV. V trimming: 2 bases; J trimming: 9 bases; junction bases outside the gene matches: 7. The CDR3 here is CASSQTLDRSSPLHF. The CDR3 bases are TGTGCCAGCAGCCAAACCCTGGACAGGAGTTCACCCCTCCACTTT.

V usage is TRBV28 and J usage is TRBJ1-5, with unresolved D. V was pared by 8 bases and J by 3 bases, with 14 bases between. Germline-derived CDR1 and CDR2 are MDHEN and SYDVKM. The CDR3 contains 14 residues. CDR3 nucleotides: TGTGCCAGCTCGGGTGGTTCCTACAATCAGCCCCAGCATTTT. This gives the protein CASSGGSYNQPQHF.

The chain carries TRBV5-1 and TRBJ1-5; D uncertain. Germline V gene lookup returns CDR1 SGHRS and CDR2 YFSETQ. The CDR3 length is 13 residues. Trimming took off 0 bases at V and 5 bases at J, with 6 bases between the two ends. This chain's CDR3 is CASSLGQDQPQHF. The CDR3 DNA reads as TGCGCCAGCAGCTTGGGCCAGGATCAGCCCCAGCATTTT.

The chain joins TRBV19 to TRBJ1-3, with 7 nucleotides matching TRBD1. The CDR3 covers 13 residues. J lost 3 bases, V lost 9 bases, and 5 bases had no gene match. Germline CDR1 and CDR2: LNHDA and SQIVND (reference sequence). The DNA of the CDR3 is TGTGCCAGCCTGGGGACAGTTGGAAACACCATATATTTT. Its translation: CASLGTVGNTIYF.

The chain combines TRBV20-1 with TRBJ1-1; D not resolved. CDR1 and CDR2 from the germline V gene are DFQATT and SNEGSKA (reference sequence). V lost 6 bases, J lost 4 bases, and 9 bases lay in between. CDR3 length: 11 residues. CDR3 protein: CSATLGTEAFF. Written as DNA, the CDR3 is TGCAGTGCCACACTAGGCACTGAAGCTTTCTTT.

This clone showed up just once. The chain carries TRBV4-2 and TRBJ2-7, with TRBD2 matching 12 bases. Germline-derived CDR1 and CDR2 are LGHNA and YNFKEQ. J lost 3 bases, V lost 4 bases, and 4 bases had no gene match. The CDR3 extends over 15 amino acids. CDR3 in amino acids: CASSRGLAGFYEQYF. As DNA, the CDR3 is TGTGCCAGCAGCCGAGGACTAGCGGGGTTCTACGAGCAGTACTTC.

The chain combines TRBV5-6 with TRBJ1-4, with a tentative D call TRBD1 (5 bases). CDR3 length: 16 residues. The V and J ends lost 3 bases and 6 bases respectively, with 18 bases between them. Germline V CDR1 and CDR2: SGHDT, YYEEEE. DNA for the CDR3: TGTGCCAGCAGCTCGTCCTACAGGATGGTCGATGAAAAACTGTTTTTT. Protein: CASSSSYRMVDEKLFF.

The chain recombines TRBV7-2 with TRBJ2-1, with 12 bases identical to TRBD2. Germline V lookup: CDR1 SGHTA, CDR2 FQGNSA. V lost 1 base, J lost 9 bases, and 7 bases stayed unmatched. CDR3 size: 16 residues. The CDR3 here is CASSLVLLAGGGEQFF. The CDR3 nucleotides are TGTGCCAGCAGCTTAGTTCTACTAGCGGGGGGCGGTGAGCAGTTCTTC.

The gene calls are TRBV10-3 and TRBJ2-1; 8 nucleotides match TRBD2. The CDR3 covers 16 residues. Germline V gives CDR1 ENHRY, CDR2 SYGVKD. The V segment lost 3 bases and the J segment 0 bases; nucleotides outside the gene matches: 4. CDR3 in DNA: TGTGCCATCAGTGATTTGGGGACTAGCTCCTACAATGAGCAGTTCTTC. Translated: CAISDLGTSSYNEQFF.

The gene calls are TRBV9 and TRBJ1-2; unclear D gene. V was trimmed by 3 bases and J by 0 bases, leaving 9 bases between them. The germline CDR1 and CDR2 sequences are SGDLS and YYNGEE. This CDR3 has 14 residues. CDR3 in DNA: TGTGCCAGCAGCGCGTCCCCAGCTAACTATGGCTACACCTTC. Its protein product is CASSASPANYGYTF.